Listed here are 4 T cell receptor beta chains from one sample, sequenced in a study of cytomegalovirus exposure and HLA in healthy donors. The primer mix had 60 Vbeta and 13 Jbeta primers. Generated by immunoSEQ multiplex PCR, the TCRdb table keeps only in-frame clones and is missing some. The sample includes 150,000 to 200,000 clones, around 84% seen only once; the top ten take about 6.8%. Sequencing was carried out using PBMCs. The source of these receptors is a man in his forties or fifties in good health and CMV-seropositive.

The rearrangement uses TRBV10-3 and TRBJ2-7; a possible D gene is TRBD2 (5 bases). Trimming left V 2 bases short and J 6 bases short, with 11 bases between. The CDR3 is 13 amino acids. Germline CDR1 is ENHRY and CDR2 is SYGVKD. The CDR3 bases are TGTGCCATCAGTGAGCCCCGGAGGTCCGAGCAGTACTTC. It is translated as CAISEPRRSEQYF.

The rearrangement joins TRBV7-2 to TRBJ1-1; D ambiguous. The CDR3 consists of 11 residues. Germline-derived CDR1 and CDR2 are SGHTA and FQGNSA. The ends were cut back, 5 bases at V and 8 bases at J, with 9 bases in the middle. The CDR3 loop reads CASSPPGEAFF. The CDR3 nucleotides are TGTGCCAGCAGCCCCCCCGGGGAAGCTTTCTTT.

The chain uses TRBV19 and TRBJ2-1; D not resolved. V lost 7 bases to trimming and J lost 2 bases, with 9 bases between them. This CDR3 has 13 residues. CDR1 is LNHDA, CDR2 SQIVND, per germline (reference sequence). This CDR3 reads CASTWAPYNEQFF. The CDR3 region has the DNA TGTGCCAGTACTTGGGCCCCCTACAATGAGCAGTTCTTC.

Comment on this clone: Distinct nucleotide sequences in the sample also encode this CDR3. V usage is TRBV29-1 and J usage is TRBJ1-1; maybe TRBD1 (5 bases). The CDR3 length is 12 residues. Deletions cut 3 bases from V and 0 bases from J, with 5 bases between. Looked up from germline, CDR1 is SQVTM and CDR2 is ANQGSEA. The CDR3 coding sequence is TGCAGCGTTGACAGGGTGAACACTGAAGCTTTCTTT. This sequence encodes CSVDRVNTEAFF.